The source of this TCR beta chain is a study of cytomegalovirus exposure and HLA in healthy donors. The CDR3 spans 14 residues. Per germline, CDR1 MNHNS and CDR2 SASEGT. The ends were cut back, 9 bases at V and 2 bases at J, with 17 bases in the middle. The PCR contained 60 Vbeta and 13 Jbeta primers. Original methodology: Among the unique TCR beta chains that a later analysis counted, about 81 million in all, about 10 million were shared. Clones were read by immunoSEQ multiplex PCR, and TCRdb kept only the in-frame ones, dropping some. V and J calls and clone size come straight from that table; D and trimming were deduced from the DNA. Of fewer than 250,000 clones detected, 85% to 90% appear once; the ten largest clones hold roughly 1.3%.

Sequenced material: PBMCs. V usage is TRBV6-1 and J usage is TRBJ2-7, with D maybe TRBD2 (6 bases). This receptor was identified in a man aged 25 to 45 in good health and CMV-seronegative. DNA of the CDR3: TGTGCCAGTCCCGGGACTCCAGTTACCTACGAGCAGTACTTC. Translating it yields CASPGTPVTYEQYF.